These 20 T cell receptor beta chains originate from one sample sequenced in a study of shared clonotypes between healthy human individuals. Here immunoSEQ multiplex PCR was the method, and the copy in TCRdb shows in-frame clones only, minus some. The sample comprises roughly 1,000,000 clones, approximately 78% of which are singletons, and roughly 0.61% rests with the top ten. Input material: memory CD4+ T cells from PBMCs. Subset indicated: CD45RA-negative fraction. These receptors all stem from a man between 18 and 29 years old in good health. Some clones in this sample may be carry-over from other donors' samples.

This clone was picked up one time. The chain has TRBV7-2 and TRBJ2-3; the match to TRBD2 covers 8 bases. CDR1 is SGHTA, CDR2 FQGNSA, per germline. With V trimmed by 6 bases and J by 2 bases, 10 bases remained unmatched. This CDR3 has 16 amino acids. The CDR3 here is CASRLRGGRNTDTQYF. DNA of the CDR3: TGTGCCAGCAGACTTAGGGGCGGGAGGAACACAGATACGCAGTATTTT.

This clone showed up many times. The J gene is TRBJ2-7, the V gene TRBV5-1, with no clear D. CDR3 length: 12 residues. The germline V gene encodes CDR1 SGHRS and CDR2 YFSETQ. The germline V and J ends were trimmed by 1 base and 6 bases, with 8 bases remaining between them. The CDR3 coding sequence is TGCGCCAGCAGCTTGAGATTCAGCGAGCAGTACTTC. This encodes CASSLRFSEQYF.

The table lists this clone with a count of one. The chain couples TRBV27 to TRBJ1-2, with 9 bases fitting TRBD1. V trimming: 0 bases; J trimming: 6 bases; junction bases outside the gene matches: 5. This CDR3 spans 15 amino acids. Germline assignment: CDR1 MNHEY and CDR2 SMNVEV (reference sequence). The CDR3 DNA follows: TGTGCCAGCAGTTTATCAGGACAGGGGCATAATGGCTACACCTTC. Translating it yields CASSLSGQGHNGYTF.

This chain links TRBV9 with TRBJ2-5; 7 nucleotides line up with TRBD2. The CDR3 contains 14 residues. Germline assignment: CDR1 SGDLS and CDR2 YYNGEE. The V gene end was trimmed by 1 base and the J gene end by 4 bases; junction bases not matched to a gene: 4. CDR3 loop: CASSVTGGGETQYF. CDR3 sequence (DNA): TGTGCCAGCAGCGTAACTGGCGGGGGAGAGACCCAGTACTTC.

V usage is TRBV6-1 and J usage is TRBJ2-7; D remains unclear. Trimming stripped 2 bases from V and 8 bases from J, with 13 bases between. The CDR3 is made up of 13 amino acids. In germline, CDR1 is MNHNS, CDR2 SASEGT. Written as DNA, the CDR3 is TGTGCCAGCAGTGAAAACGGAAGATCCAAGCAGTACTTC. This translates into CASSENGRSKQYF.

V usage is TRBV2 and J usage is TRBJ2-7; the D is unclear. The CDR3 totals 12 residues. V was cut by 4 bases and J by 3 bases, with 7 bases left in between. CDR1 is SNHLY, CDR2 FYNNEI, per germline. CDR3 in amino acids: CASSVRVYEQYF. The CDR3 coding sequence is TGTGCCAGCAGTGTGCGTGTCTACGAGCAGTACTTC.

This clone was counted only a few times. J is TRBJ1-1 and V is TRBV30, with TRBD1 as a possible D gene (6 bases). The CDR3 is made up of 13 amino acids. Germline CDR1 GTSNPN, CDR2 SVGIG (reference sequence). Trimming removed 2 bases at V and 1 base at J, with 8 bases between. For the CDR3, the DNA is TGTGCCTGGAGTATGGGACAGAACACTGAAGCTTTCTTT. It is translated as CAWSMGQNTEAFF.

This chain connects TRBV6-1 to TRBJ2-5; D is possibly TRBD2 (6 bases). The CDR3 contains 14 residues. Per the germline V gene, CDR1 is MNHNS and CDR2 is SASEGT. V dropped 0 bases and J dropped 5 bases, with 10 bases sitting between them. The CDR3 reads CASSEAGGFETQYF. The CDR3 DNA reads TGTGCCAGCAGTGAAGCGGGAGGTTTTGAGACCCAGTACTTC.

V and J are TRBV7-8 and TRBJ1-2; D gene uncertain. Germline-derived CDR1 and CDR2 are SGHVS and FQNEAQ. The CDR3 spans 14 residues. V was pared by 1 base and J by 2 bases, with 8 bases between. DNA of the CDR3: TGTGCCAGCAGCTTAGAACAGACAAACTATGGCTACACCTTC. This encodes CASSLEQTNYGYTF.

CDR3 in amino acids: CASSIVSTTNYGYTF. DNA of the CDR3: TGTGCCAGTAGTATTGTATCCACGACTAACTATGGCTACACCTTC. The J gene is TRBJ1-2, the V gene TRBV19; D is unresolved. CDR3 length: 15 amino acids. The V end was cut by 3 bases, the J end by 0 bases, with 11 bases between. From germline, CDR1 is LNHDA and CDR2 SQIVND (reference sequence).

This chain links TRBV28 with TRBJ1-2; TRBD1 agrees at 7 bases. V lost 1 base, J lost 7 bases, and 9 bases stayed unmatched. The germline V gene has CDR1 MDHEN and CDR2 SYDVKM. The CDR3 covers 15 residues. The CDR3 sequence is CASSLSDRVVGGYTF. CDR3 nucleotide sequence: TGTGCCAGCAGTTTATCTGACAGGGTTGTGGGTGGCTACACCTTC.

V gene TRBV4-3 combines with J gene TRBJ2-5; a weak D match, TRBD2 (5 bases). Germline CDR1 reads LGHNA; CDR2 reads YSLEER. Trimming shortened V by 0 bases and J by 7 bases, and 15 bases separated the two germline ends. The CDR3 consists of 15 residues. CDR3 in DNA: TGCGCCAGCAGCCAAGAAACGCTCGCTGGAGGGACCCAGTACTTC. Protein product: CASSQETLAGGTQYF.

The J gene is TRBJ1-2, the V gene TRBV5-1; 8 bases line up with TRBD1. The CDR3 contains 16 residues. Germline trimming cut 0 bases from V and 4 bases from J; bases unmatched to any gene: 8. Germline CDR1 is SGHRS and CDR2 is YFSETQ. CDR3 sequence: CASSLDPGGGSYGYTF. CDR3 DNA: TGCGCCAGCAGCTTGGATCCAGGGGGCGGAAGCTATGGCTACACCTTC.

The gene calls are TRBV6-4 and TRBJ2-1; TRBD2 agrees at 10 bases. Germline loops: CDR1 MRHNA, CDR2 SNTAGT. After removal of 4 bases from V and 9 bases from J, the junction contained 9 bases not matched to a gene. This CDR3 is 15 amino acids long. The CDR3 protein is CASSGEAGGGVEQFF. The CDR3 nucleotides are TGTGCCAGCAGTGGTGAAGCGGGAGGGGGAGTTGAGCAGTTCTTC.

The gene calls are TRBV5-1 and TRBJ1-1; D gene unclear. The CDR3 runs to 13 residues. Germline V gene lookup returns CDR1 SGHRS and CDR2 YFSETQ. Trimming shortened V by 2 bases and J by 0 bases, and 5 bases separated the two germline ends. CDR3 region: CASSFSVNTEAFF. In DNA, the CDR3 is TGCGCCAGCAGCTTCTCCGTGAACACTGAAGCTTTCTTT.

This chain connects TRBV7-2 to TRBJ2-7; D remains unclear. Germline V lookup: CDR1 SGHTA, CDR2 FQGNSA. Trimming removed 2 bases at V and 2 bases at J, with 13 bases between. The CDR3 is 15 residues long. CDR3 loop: CASSLSVSLAYEQYF. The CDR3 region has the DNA TGTGCCAGCAGCTTATCTGTGAGTCTCGCCTACGAGCAGTACTTC.

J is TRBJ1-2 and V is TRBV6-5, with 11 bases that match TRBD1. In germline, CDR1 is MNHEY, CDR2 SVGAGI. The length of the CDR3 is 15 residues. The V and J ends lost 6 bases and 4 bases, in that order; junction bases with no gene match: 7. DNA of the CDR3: TGTGCCAGCAGCCCGGGACAGGGGGTAACCTATGGCTACACCTTC. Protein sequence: CASSPGQGVTYGYTF.

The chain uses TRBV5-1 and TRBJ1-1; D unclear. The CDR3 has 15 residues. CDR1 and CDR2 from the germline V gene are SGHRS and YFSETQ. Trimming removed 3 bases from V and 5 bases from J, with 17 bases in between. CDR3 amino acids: CASSSSGGPGTEAFF. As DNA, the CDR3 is TGCGCCAGCAGCTCCTCCGGCGGGCCCGGGACTGAAGCTTTCTTT.

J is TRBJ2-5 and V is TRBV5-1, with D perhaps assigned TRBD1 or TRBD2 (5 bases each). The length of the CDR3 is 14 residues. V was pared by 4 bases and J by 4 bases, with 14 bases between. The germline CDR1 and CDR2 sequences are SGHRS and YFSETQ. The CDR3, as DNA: TGCGCCAGCAGCGTACCGGGACGGCCAGAGACCCAGTACTTC. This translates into CASSVPGRPETQYF.

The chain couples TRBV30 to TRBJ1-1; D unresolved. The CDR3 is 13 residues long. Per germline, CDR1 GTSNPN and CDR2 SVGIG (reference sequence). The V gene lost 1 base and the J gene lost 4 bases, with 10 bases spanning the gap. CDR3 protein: CAWSAEWSTEAFF. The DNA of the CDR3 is TGTGCCTGGAGTGCCGAATGGAGCACTGAAGCTTTCTTT.